A single sample gave rise to the 4 T cell receptor beta chains below, sequenced in a study of T cell changes during pregnancy in multiple sclerosis (dated by TCRdb to 2018 to 2020). Library preparation was by the immunoSEQ multiplex PCR assay. TCRdb took over this immuneACCESS table, retaining in-frame rearrangements with V and J assigned. Such tables are incomplete; in checked studies, under half of the missing clones stem from an unresolved V gene, and the remainder is unexplained. The sample includes about 50,000 clones, with about 92% observed a single time. Around 0.53% of the sample is in the top ten clones. The sample here was CD4+ T cells from peripheral blood mononuclear cells, taken after pregnancy. The receptors were gathered from a female donor with multiple sclerosis, enrolled in a pregnancy study.

The rearrangement links TRBV9 to TRBJ1-2; 7 positions match TRBD1. Trimming took 0 bases from V and 7 from J; bases not matched to a gene: 6. From germline, CDR1 is SGDLS and CDR2 YYNGEE. The CDR3 has 14 amino acids. The CDR3 DNA reads as TGTGCCAGCAGCGTAGCAGGGGCAGGGGGTGGCTACACCTTC. Protein: CASSVAGAGGGYTF. Together with reference TRBV9 and TRBJ1-2, the CDR3 gives the full variable domain: DSGVTQTPKHLITATGQRVTLRCSPRSGDLSVYWYQQSLDQGLQFLIQYYNGEERAKGNILERFSAQQFPDLHSELNLSSLELGDSALYFCASSVAGAGGGYTFGSGTRLTVV.

This clone appeared once. The chain has TRBV6-1 and TRBJ2-3; D remains unclear. Germline-derived CDR1 and CDR2 are MNHNS and SASEGT. The V gene lost 7 bases and the J gene lost 5 bases, with 16 bases spanning the gap. This CDR3 spans 14 amino acids. The chain's CDR3 is CASIRSHPGDTQYF. In nucleotides, the CDR3 is TGTGCCAGCATCCGGTCACACCCAGGAGATACGCAGTATTTT.

The rearrangement uses TRBV5-1 and TRBJ2-3, with a tentative D call TRBD2 (6 bases). From germline, CDR1 is SGHRS and CDR2 YFSETQ. V was clipped by 2 bases and J by 4 bases, with 17 bases between them. The CDR3 runs to 16 residues. The CDR3 loop reads CASSLLSGDWADTQYF. As DNA, the CDR3 is TGCGCCAGCAGCTTACTGTCGGGAGATTGGGCAGATACGCAGTATTTT.

V gene TRBV5-4 combines with J gene TRBJ2-1; 13 nucleotides agree with TRBD2. This CDR3 is 17 amino acids long. The ends lost 2 bases at V and 6 bases at J; junction bases unmatched: 8. Germline V gene sequence: CDR1 SGHNT, CDR2 YYREEE (reference sequence). CDR3: CASSFGLAGAPGNEQFF. The CDR3 nucleotides read TGTGCCAGCAGCTTTGGACTAGCGGGAGCTCCCGGCAATGAGCAGTTCTTC.